This section outlines one TCR beta chain sequence together with its context. Which antigen it targets is not known. No much larger clone is present one base from it, and per-base qualities are unavailable. Measured from the cysteine to the phenylalanine, the CDR3 is 15 residues long. The retained sequence is limited to the CDR3, 45 bases, with the frame set at the first base. Ends trimmed: V by 1 base, J by 5 bases; bases unmatched to a gene: 6. CDR1 and CDR2 are read off the germline V gene as SGHTA and FQGNSA. Libraries were prepared through the immunoSEQ multiplex PCR assay. For the multiplex PCR, a mixture combining 60 forward primers for TCR Vbeta segments and 13 reverse primers for TCR Jbeta segments was used. The CDR3 region of rearranged TCR beta genes was amplified from genomic DNA with a multiplex PCR assay. Amplified TCR beta libraries were sequenced as 87-base-pair reads on the Illumina HiSeq System. On the authors' methods: Across the 500 to 850 repertoires, a later analysis counted approximately 83 million unique TCR beta chains, about 10 million of which were shared by at least two donors. Raw reads were error-corrected and collapsed into unique sequences with a nearest-neighbor algorithm that merged closely related sequences to remove PCR and sequencing errors. V, D and J gene segments were assigned by aligning CDR3 sequences to IMGT reference sequences. Each retained sequence needed at least a six-nucleotide match to both a V gene segment and a J gene segment. A rearrangement counted as productive if the CDR3 had no stop codons and remained in frame with V and J, and every other rearrangement counted as non-productive. Following IMGT convention, CDR3 was defined as the stretch from the second conserved V-encoded cysteine to the conserved J-encoded phenylalanine. In an earlier analysis of 587 of the donors, sequences lacking an unambiguous match to a single V gene segment were excluded. In an earlier analysis of some 590 of the donors, a V segment was called functional when productive rearrangements were above 56.7%, and segregating when the standard deviation between donors exceeded 5%. To diagnose cytomegalovirus status from the catalog of TCR beta chain sequences, a statistical classification framework was built. In a later analysis, V and J genes were assigned by comparing TCR nucleotide sequences against IMGT/GENE-DB human TR gene sequences. Using the TCRdist pipeline, a later analysis assigned CDR3 sequences along with most-parsimonious VDJ recombination scenarios. In a later analysis, every TCR beta chain was defined by the combination of its CDR3 amino acid sequence and its V-gene family, and reads without a unique V-gene family were dropped. A later analysis removed 592 highly shared, low-generation-probability nucleotide sequences to deal with suspected cross-contamination and a sequencing artifact. A later analysis calculated a clonal expansion index for each public chain from normalized within-repertoire ranks of inferred template counts. In a later analysis, generation probabilities were computed with a VDJ recombination model fitted to out-of-frame rearrangements, and the resulting probabilities were checked against IGoR. A later analysis scored TCR-TCR, TCR-HLA and TCR-CMV co-occurrence with hypergeometric tests, applying a repertoire-size bias correction to TCR pairs. False discovery rates were estimated in a later analysis by permuting HLA or CMV assignments 20 times. In a later analysis, co-occurring TCRs were grouped with DBSCAN, and TCRdist sequence similarity was added when clustering was performed within HLA-allele-positive subsets. Co-occurrence clustering excluded repertoires with fewer than 30,000 or more than 120,000 public chains, plus five with anomalous nucleotide sharing. The clones in this table, taken by TCRdb from immuneACCESS, are in-frame only. Not every clone is retained; where verified, under half of the shortfall comes from an unresolved V gene, and the cause of the rest is unknown. V, J and clone size are those of that table, while D and trimming were read from the DNA. Across this sample there are over 55,000 clones, with just under 85% seen only once. 1.7% of the sample is taken by the ten largest.

In total, roughly 670 healthy bone marrow donors made up the cohort. All cohort members were sampled while nominally healthy, although unrecorded immune exposures were likely present. The donor was CMV seronegative and belonged to the group of 352 seronegative cohort members. Every donor gave a peripheral blood sample, and the peripheral blood mononuclear cells from that sample were used for TCR beta sequencing. Genomic DNA was extracted from the blood cell samples with the Qiagen DNeasy Blood Extraction Kit. These data originate in a study of cytomegalovirus exposure and HLA in healthy donors (dated by TCRdb to the late 2010s). Background on the whole study: An earlier analysis of roughly 630 of the donors reported about 250 Gb of sequence data and some 120 million unique TCR beta sequences from around 200 million T cells. An early release covering roughly 600 HLA-typed donors comprised about 320 gigabases of sequencing data and tens of millions of unique TCR sequences. Among the roughly 400 genotyped donors, 81% belonged to the genetic ancestry cluster associated with self-reported Caucasian donors. The study aimed to test whether signatures of past pathogen exposure could be identified by cataloging public T cell receptors. The T cell repertoires of 666 subjects were profiled by immunosequencing and related to cytomegalovirus serostatus. A separate validation cohort of 100 to 150 different subjects was used in addition to the roughly 640-subject first cohort. To predict cytomegalovirus infection status, the study brought together high-throughput TCR immunosequencing, statistical association of individual TCRs with disease status, and machine learning. A later analysis re-examined previously published TCR beta repertoires from more than 600 donors and added high-resolution HLA genotyping to investigate patterns of TCR occurrence. The later analysis used no new phenotypic data to find candidate immune exposures, relying instead on TCR beta sequences and their occurrence across donors. In an earlier analysis of a few hundred of the donors, high-throughput TCR beta sequencing was used to judge whether each TCR beta V gene segment behaved as functional or pseudogenic. Donor age, sex, ethnicity and CMV serostatus were compiled together with the repertoire data. Genome-wide SNP genotypes for about three fifths of the 666 donors were used in a later genetic analysis, which treated that subset as a discovery cohort. All discovery cohort repertoires had been generated using a single sequencing platform. HLA typing covered class I and class II loci at four-digit resolution. The number of typed donors differed by locus: about 620-640 for A, B, C, DRB1 and DQB1; roughly 510 for DQA1; 606 for DPA1; and about 450 for DPB1. Because of strong linkage in the cohort, four to six DR-DQ haplotypes were treated as single units for association and clustering. Across about 370 genotyped donors of the cohort, an average of about 240,000 unique TCR beta nucleotide sequences per donor were sequenced, and roughly 20% of those sequences were non-productive.

Beyond this particular receptor, the publication reports: A few of the identified cytomegalovirus-associated TCR beta chains were confirmed in vitro to be specific for cytomegalovirus antigens. Compared with equally common non-associated chains, HLA-associated TCR beta chains in a later analysis were more clonally expanded and had lower generation probabilities. A further reported finding was that TCR beta sequences accurately predicted the HLA-A and HLA-B alleles for most subjects in the first cohort. An earlier analysis of some 590 of the donors showed that most TCR beta V segments appeared in productive rearrangements either about 90% or about 30% of the time, which broadly matched IMGT annotations. A cluster of highly shared sequence variants was judged likely to be a technical artifact of the sequencing pipeline. An association between a missense DCLRE1C variant and V-gene and J-gene trimming of TCR beta chains was found in a later genetic analysis and replicated in an independent cohort. Some IMGT-functional V segments, including TRBV6-2 and TRBV6-3, could not be told apart with the 87-base-pair reads, so those segments were excluded. The classifier was reported to diagnose cytomegalovirus status with high specificity and sensitivity in both the original and validation cohorts. CMV serostatus was the only immune exposure information available for the cohort. Correlated functional status among segregating V segments might be attributable to linkage disequilibrium, but an unknown experimental factor could not be ruled out. Most TCR sequences were seen in very few donors, while some public TCRs were found in many individuals. The authors suggested that the approach could potentially be generalized to other disease states and immunological phenotypes. According to a later genetic analysis, donors in an Asian-associated ancestry cluster had fewer N-insertions in productive TCRs than the roughly 670-donor mean. Sequencing depth was assumed to be roughly uniform across donors in the presence/absence analyses, though that assumption may not hold. This cohort had only TCR beta chains sequenced, and the lack of alpha or paired-chain data limited which features could be detected. In a later analysis, most CMV-associated TCR beta chains were found to appear HLA-restricted, with HLA associations seemingly driven largely by CMV exposure. Because HLA typing was unavailable for some donors at each locus, only the typed subset was used in association tests. Because counts were too low, about 18 rarely observed V segments, including chromosome 9 orphons, were left out of the earlier analysis of some 640 of the donors. In a later analysis, around 15,000 TCR beta sequences were associated with specific HLA alleles at a false discovery rate of 0.05. According to a later analysis, TCR association rates differed among HLA loci, with DRB1 alleles showing the most associated TCRs and HLA-C alleles showing the fewest. A later analysis reported that several top co-occurrence clusters appeared linked to parvovirus B19, influenza, CMV and Epstein-Barr virus. The study listed 150 to 200 TCR beta chains as associated with cytomegalovirus. When HLA alleles, especially DR and DQ, strongly co-occurred, TCR associations were difficult to assign to individual alleles.

The chain links TRBV7-2 with TRBJ2-5, and TRBD2 aligns with 8 junction nucleotides. This sequence originates from a man in his forties in good health and CMV-seronegative. Sequences were obtained from PBMCs. The sequence in DNA is TGTGCCAGCAGCTTAGACGGGGGGGCCGGTGAGACCCAGTACTTC. Its amino acids are CASSLDGGAGETQYF. Here the CDR3 is joined to the reference TRBV7-2 and TRBJ2-5 genes, and the full variable domain is: GAGVSQSPSNKVTEKGKDVELRCDPISGHTALYWYRQSLGQGLEFLIYFQGNSAPDKSGLPSDRFSAERTGGSVSTLTIQRTQQEDSAVYLCASSLDGGAGETQYFGPGTRLLVL.